This T cell receptor (beta chain) is from a study of radiotherapy plus CTLA-4 blockade in lung cancer. Assay used: immunoSEQ multiplex PCR; TCRdb lists only in-frame clones, some missing. The table lists around 44,000 clones, about 86% of them singletons. CDR3 length: 15 residues. Trimming removed 0 bases from V and 4 bases from J, with 8 bases in between. Per the germline V gene, CDR1 is SGHDT and CDR2 is YYEEEE. This clone came up a few times. The gene calls are TRBV5-6 and TRBJ1-6; D perhaps matches TRBD1 (6 bases). The TCR originated in a human donor with non-small cell lung cancer that progressed on radiotherapy plus ipilimumab. Some clones in this sample may be carry-over from other donors' samples. The sample was peripheral blood, taken from a patient treated with radiotherapy plus ipilimumab. CDR3 sequence reads: CASSLGGGYNSPLHF. The DNA for the CDR3 is TGTGCCAGCAGCTTGGGAGGGGGATATAATTCACCCCTCCACTTT.